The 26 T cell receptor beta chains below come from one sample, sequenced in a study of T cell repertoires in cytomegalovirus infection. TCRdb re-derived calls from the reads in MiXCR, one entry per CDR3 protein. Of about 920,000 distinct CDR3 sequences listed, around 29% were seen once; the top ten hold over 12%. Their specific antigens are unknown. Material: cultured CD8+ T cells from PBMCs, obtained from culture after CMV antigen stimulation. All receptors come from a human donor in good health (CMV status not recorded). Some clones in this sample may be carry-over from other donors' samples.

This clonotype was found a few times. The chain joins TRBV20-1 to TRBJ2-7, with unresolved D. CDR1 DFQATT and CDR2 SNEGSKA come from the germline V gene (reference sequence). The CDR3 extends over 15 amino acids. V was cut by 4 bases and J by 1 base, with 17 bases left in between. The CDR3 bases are TGCAGTGCTACAACTGGGCCGGCCAGTTCCTACGAGCAGTACTTC. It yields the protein CSATTGPASSYEQYF.

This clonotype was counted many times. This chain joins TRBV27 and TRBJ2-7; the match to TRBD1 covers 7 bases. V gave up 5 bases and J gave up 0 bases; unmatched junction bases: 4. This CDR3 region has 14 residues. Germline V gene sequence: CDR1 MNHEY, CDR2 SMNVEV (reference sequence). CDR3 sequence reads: CASSPGQVSYEQYF. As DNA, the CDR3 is TGTGCCAGCAGTCCCGGACAGGTCTCCTACGAGCAGTACTTC.

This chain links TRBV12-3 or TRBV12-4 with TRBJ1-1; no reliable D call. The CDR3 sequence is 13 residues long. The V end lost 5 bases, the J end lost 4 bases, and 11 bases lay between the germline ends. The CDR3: CASSPVSGTEAFF. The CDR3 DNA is TGTGCCAGCAGTCCGGTCAGTGGCACTGAAGCTTTCTTT.

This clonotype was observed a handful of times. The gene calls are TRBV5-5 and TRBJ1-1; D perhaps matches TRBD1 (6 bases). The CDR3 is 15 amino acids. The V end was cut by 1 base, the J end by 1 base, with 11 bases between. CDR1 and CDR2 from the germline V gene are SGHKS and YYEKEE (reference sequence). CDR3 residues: CASSLKGTSNTEAFF. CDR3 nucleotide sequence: TGTGCCAGCAGCTTGAAGGGGACATCGAACACTGAAGCTTTCTTT.

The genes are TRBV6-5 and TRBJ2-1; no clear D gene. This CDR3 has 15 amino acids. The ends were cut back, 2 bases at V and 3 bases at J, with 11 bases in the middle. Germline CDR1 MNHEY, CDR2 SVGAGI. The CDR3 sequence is CASSYSSLGYNEQFF. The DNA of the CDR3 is TGTGCCAGCAGTTACAGCTCCCTAGGCTACAATGAGCAGTTCTTC.

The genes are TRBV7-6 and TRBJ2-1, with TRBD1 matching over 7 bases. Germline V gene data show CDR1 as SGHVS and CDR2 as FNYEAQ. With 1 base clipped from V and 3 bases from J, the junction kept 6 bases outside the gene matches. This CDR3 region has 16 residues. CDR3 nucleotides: TGTGCCAGCAGCTTAGTACCAGGGGGAGTCTACAATGAGCAGTTCTTC. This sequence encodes CASSLVPGGVYNEQFF.

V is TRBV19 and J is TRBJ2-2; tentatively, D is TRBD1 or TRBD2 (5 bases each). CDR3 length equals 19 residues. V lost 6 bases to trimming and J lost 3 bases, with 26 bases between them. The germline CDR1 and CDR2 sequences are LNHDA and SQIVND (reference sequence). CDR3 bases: TGTGCCAGTAGGGATGTCTACCGGGTGGGGGTTTCGGACACCGGGGAGCTGTTTTTT. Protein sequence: CASRDVYRVGVSDTGELFF.

The CDR3 sequence: CASTNRGRNEQFF. CDR3 coding DNA: TGTGCCAGCACAAACCGAGGCCGGAATGAGCAGTTCTTC. V and J are TRBV12-3 or TRBV12-4 and TRBJ2-1; D is unclear. CDR3 size: 13 residues. V was cut by 7 bases and J by 7 bases, with 14 bases left in between.

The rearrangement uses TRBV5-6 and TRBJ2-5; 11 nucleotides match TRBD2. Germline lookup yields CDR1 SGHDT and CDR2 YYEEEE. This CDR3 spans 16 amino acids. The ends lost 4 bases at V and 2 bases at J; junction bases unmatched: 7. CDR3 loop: CASSIFRLAGQETQYF. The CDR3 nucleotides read TGTGCCAGCAGCATCTTCCGACTAGCGGGGCAAGAGACCCAGTACTTC.

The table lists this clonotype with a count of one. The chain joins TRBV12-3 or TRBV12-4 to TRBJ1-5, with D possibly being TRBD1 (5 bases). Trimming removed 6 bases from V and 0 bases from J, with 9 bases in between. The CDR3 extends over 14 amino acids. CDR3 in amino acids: CASRGAYSNQPQHF. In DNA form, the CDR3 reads TGTGCCAGCAGAGGGGCCTATAGCAATCAGCCCCAGCATTTT.

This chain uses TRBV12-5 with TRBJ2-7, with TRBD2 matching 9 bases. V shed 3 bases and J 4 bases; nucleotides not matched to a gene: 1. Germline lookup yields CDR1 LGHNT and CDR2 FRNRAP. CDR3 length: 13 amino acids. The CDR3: CASGLAGGYEQYF. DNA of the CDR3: TGTGCTAGTGGTTTAGCGGGGGGATACGAGCAGTACTTC.

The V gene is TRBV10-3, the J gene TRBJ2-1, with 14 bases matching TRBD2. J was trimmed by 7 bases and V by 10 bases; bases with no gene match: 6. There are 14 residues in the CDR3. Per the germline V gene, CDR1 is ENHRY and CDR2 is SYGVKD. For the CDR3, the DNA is TGTGCCACCAGGACTAGCGGGGGGCAGAATGAGCAGTTCTTC. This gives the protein CATRTSGGQNEQFF.

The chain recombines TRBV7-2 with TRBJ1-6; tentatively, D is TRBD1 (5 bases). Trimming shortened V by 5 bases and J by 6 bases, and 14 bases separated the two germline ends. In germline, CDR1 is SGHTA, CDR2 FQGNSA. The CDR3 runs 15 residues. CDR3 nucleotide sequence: TGTGCCAGCAGCACACAAATGGGACTTAATTCACCCCTCCACTTT. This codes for CASSTQMGLNSPLHF.

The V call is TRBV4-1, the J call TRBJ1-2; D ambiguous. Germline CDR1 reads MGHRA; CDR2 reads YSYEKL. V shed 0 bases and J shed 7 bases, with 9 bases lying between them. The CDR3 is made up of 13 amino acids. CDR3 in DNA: TGCGCCAGCAGCCAAGATTTTCGGGGTGGCTACACCTTC. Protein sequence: CASSQDFRGGYTF.

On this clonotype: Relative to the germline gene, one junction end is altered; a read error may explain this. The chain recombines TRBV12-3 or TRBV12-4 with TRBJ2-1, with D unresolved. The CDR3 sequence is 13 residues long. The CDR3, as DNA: TGTGTCAGCAGTCCATACAGCGTGAATGAGCAGTTCTTC. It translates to CVSSPYSVNEQFF.

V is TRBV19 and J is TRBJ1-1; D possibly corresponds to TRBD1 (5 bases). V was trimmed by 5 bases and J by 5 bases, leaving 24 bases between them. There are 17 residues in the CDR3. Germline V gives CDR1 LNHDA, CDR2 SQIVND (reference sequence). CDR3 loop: CASSPPLPTDRRTEAFF. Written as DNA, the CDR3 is TGTGCCAGTAGTCCCCCCCTCCCGACAGACCGGAGGACTGAAGCTTTCTTT.

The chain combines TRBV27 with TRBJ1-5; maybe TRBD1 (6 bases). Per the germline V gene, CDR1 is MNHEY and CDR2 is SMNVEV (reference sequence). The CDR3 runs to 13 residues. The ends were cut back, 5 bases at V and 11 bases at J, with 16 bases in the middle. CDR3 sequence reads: CASSLRGGPAQHF. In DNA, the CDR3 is TGTGCCAGCAGTCTTAGAGGGGGACCAGCCCAGCATTTT.

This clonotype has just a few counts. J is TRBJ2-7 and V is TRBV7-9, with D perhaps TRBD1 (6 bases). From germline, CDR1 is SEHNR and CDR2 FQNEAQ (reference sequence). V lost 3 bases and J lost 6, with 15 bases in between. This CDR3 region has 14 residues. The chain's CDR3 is CASSFVQGSGEQYF. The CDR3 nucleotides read TGTGCCAGCAGCTTCGTACAGGGTAGTGGCGAGCAGTACTTC.

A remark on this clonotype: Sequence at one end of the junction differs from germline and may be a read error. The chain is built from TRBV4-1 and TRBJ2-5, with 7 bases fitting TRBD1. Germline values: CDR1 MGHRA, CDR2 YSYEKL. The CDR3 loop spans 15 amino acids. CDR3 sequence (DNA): TGTGTCAGCAGCCAAGGCCCGGGACAGCAAGAGACCCAGTACTTC. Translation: CVSSQGPGQQETQYF.

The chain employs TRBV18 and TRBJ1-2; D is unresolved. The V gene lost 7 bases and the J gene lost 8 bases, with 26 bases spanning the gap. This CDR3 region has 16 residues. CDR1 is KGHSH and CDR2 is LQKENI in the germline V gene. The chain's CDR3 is CASFGLEPRKVIGYTF. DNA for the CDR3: TGTGCCAGCTTCGGACTCGAGCCCAGGAAGGTGATAGGCTACACCTTC.

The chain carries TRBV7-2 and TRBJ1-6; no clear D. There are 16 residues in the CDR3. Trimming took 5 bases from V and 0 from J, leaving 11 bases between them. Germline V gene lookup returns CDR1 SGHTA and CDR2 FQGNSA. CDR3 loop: CASSEVSRSYNSPLHF. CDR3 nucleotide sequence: TGTGCCAGCAGCGAGGTCTCACGCTCCTATAATTCACCCCTCCACTTT. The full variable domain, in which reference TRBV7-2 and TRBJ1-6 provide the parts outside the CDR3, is GAGVSQSPSNKVTEKGKDVELRCDPISGHTALYWYRQSLGQGLEFLIYFQGNSAPDKSGLPSDRFSAERTGGSVSTLTIQRTQQEDSAVYLCASSEVSRSYNSPLHFGNGTRLTVT.

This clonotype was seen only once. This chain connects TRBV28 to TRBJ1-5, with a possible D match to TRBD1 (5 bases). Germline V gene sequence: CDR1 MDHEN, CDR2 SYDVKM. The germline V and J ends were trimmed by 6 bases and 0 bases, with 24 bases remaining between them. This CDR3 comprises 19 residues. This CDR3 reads CASSLYGAGSGYSNQPQHF. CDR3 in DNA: TGTGCCAGCAGCCTGTATGGGGCGGGATCCGGATATAGCAATCAGCCCCAGCATTTT.

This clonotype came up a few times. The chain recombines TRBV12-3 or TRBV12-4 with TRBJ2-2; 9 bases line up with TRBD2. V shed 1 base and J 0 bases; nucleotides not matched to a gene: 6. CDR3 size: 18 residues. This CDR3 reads CASSLVATSGPNTGELFF. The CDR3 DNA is TGTGCCAGCAGTTTAGTGGCTACTAGCGGGCCGAACACCGGGGAGCTGTTTTTT.

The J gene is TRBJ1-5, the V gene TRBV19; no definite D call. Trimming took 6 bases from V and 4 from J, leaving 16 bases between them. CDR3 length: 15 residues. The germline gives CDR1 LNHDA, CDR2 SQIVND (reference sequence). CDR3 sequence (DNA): TGTGCCAGTAGCCTCAGGCGGGGAAATAATCAGCCCCAGCATTTT. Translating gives CASSLRRGNNQPQHF.

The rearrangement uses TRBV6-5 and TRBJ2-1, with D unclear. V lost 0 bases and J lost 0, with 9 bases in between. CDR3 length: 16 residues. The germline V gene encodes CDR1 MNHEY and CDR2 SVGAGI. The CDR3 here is CASSYSSLSSYNEQFF. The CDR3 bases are TGTGCCAGCAGTTACTCAAGTCTCAGCTCCTACAATGAGCAGTTCTTC.

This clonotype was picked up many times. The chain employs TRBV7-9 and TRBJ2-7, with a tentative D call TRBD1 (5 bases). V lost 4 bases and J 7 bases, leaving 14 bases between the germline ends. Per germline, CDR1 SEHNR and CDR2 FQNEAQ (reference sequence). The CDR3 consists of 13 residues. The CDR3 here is CASSSGQIREQYV. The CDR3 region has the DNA TGTGCCAGCAGCTCCGGACAAATCAGGGAGCAGTACGTC.